Shown below are 6 T cell receptor beta chains from a single sample sequenced in a study of T cells after yellow fever vaccination. TCRdb used MiXCR to reprocess the 5' RACE reads, holding one entry per CDR3 protein. The data show over 300,000 distinct CDR3 sequences, over 4% seen once. Here the sequenced sample was PBMCs, taken 5 days after the yellow fever booster vaccination. Receptors originate from a man aged 18 to 29 who received the YFV17D yellow fever vaccine.

This clonotype was observed a handful of times. The V call is TRBV29-1, the J call TRBJ2-2; 7 bases align to TRBD1. The V gene's germline CDR1 is SQVTM and CDR2 ANQGSEA. J was trimmed by 4 bases and V by 7 bases; bases with no gene match: 3. This CDR3 is built from 12 residues. CDR3 residues: CSAGQLTGELFF. The CDR3 nucleotides read TGCAGCGCGGGACAGCTCACCGGGGAGCTGTTTTTT.

The J gene is TRBJ2-1, the V gene TRBV7-3; 10 nucleotides match TRBD2. V lost 6 bases to trimming and J lost 5 bases; unmatched junction nucleotides: 4. Germline V gives CDR1 SGHTA, CDR2 FQGTGA. The CDR3 runs 14 residues. The CDR3 protein is CASRLAGGHNEQFF. CDR3 sequence (DNA): TGTGCCAGCAGATTAGCGGGGGGACACAATGAGCAGTTCTTC.

V is TRBV20-1 and J is TRBJ1-1, with D uncertain. CDR1 is DFQATT and CDR2 is SNEGSKA in the germline V gene (reference sequence). The CDR3 runs 15 residues. V gave up 3 bases and J gave up 3 bases, with 17 bases separating them. The DNA for the CDR3 is TGCAGTGCTAGGGACCCCAGAGGCCCACACACTGAAGCTTTCTTT. Translation: CSARDPRGPHTEAFF.

The sample holds a few counts of this clonotype. The V gene is TRBV5-5, the J gene TRBJ2-2; D perhaps matches TRBD2 (5 bases). The length of the CDR3 is 15 residues. The germline CDR1 and CDR2 sequences are SGHKS and YYEKEE (reference sequence). Trimming removed 1 base from V and 5 bases from J, with 12 bases in between. The CDR3 DNA follows: TGTGCCAGCAGCTTGTTTGGACTTGAAACCGGGGAGCTGTTTTTT. Translated, it gives CASSLFGLETGELFF.

The V gene is TRBV30, the J gene TRBJ2-4; 8 nucleotides agree with TRBD2. Germline V lookup: CDR1 GTSNPN, CDR2 SVGIG (reference sequence). V shed 0 bases, J shed 8 bases, and the junction held 12 bases outside the gene matches. CDR3 length: 16 amino acids. CDR3 residues: CAWSVGGAGEGDIQYF. For the CDR3, the DNA is TGTGCCTGGAGTGTAGGAGGAGCGGGGGAAGGGGACATTCAGTACTTC. The whole variable domain, filled in from reference TRBV30 and TRBJ2-4, reads SQTIHQWPATLVQPVGSPLSLECTVEGTSNPNLYWYRQAAGRGLQLLFYSVGIGQISSEVPQNLSASRPQDRQFILSSKKLLLSDSGFYLCAWSVGGAGEGDIQYFGAGTRLSVL.

This clonotype turned up a few times. In nucleotides, the CDR3 is TGTGCCAGCAGCGGGGGGGCTTACATTCAGTACTTC. It encodes CASSGGAYIQYF. The chain employs TRBV3-1 and TRBJ2-4, with a possible D match to TRBD2 (7 bases). This CDR3 comprises 12 residues. Per germline, CDR1 LGHDT and CDR2 YNNKEL (reference sequence). V dropped 5 bases and J dropped 8 bases, with 10 bases sitting between them.